The 24 T cell receptor beta chains listed next were all sequenced from one sample in a study of control samples from healthy donors and cancer patients. Profiling relied on immunoSEQ multiplex PCR, and the TCRdb table lists in-frame clones only, not all of them. This sample has 90,000 to 95,000 clones, with just under 85% found just once. Sequenced: blood. All receptors come from a man aged 25 to 40 in good health.

The rearrangement uses TRBV19 and TRBJ1-2; D not certain. CDR1 and CDR2 (germline): LNHDA, SQIVND (reference sequence). This CDR3 region has 14 residues. Deletions cut 2 bases from V and 2 bases from J, with 9 bases between. The CDR3 protein is CASSIRRRNYGYTF. DNA for the CDR3: TGTGCCAGTAGTATACGCCGACGAAACTATGGCTACACCTTC.

The chain combines TRBV30 with TRBJ1-6; D is ambiguous. This CDR3 has 13 residues. Germline lookup yields CDR1 GTSNPN and CDR2 SVGIG (reference sequence). Deletions cut 2 bases from V and 6 bases from J, with 8 bases between. CDR3 region: CAWSINLNSPLHF. Here the CDR3 DNA reads TGTGCCTGGAGTATAAACCTTAATTCACCCCTCCACTTT.

The CDR3 loop reads CASSAEEWNSPLHF. The CDR3 DNA reads as TGTGCCAGCAGCGCCGAAGAGTGGAATTCACCCCTCCACTTT. The chain carries TRBV9 and TRBJ1-6, with D unclear. In germline, CDR1 is SGDLS, CDR2 YYNGEE. V lost 3 bases and J lost 7, with 11 bases in between. The CDR3 is 14 amino acids.

The gene calls are TRBV19 and TRBJ1-5; unclear D gene. CDR1 and CDR2 from the germline V gene are LNHDA and SQIVND (reference sequence). V gave up 10 bases and J gave up 3 bases, with 13 bases separating them. CDR3 length: 13 residues. The chain's CDR3 is CATLEGINQPQHF. CDR3 coding DNA: TGTGCCACCCTAGAAGGGATCAATCAGCCCCAGCATTTT.

This chain uses TRBV6-1 with TRBJ1-2; D is unresolved. The CDR3 contains 12 residues. Germline CDR1 is MNHNS and CDR2 is SASEGT. V was pared by 3 bases and J by 8 bases, with 10 bases between. Here the CDR3 DNA reads TGTGCCAGCAGTGACAGGTCTCGCGGCTACACCTTC. Translating gives CASSDRSRGYTF.

The chain couples TRBV5-1 to TRBJ2-3; tentative D call: TRBD1 (6 bases). The CDR3 loop spans 15 amino acids. Germline lookup yields CDR1 SGHRS and CDR2 YFSETQ. V gave up 0 bases and J gave up 3 bases, with 11 bases separating them. CDR3 DNA sequence: TGCGCCAGCAGCTTGGACAGGGTTGGAACAGATACGCAGTATTTT. Translating it yields CASSLDRVGTDTQYF.

This chain joins TRBV5-5 and TRBJ1-5, with unresolved D. Trimming left V 0 bases short and J 0 bases short, with 10 bases between. The CDR3 contains 16 residues. The germline CDR1 and CDR2 sequences are SGHKS and YYEKEE (reference sequence). This chain's CDR3 is CASSLEGIASNQPQHF. The CDR3 DNA reads TGTGCCAGCAGCTTGGAGGGCATAGCTAGCAATCAGCCCCAGCATTTT.

The chain carries TRBV3-1 (or the pseudogene TRBV3-2) and TRBJ2-3; D is unresolved. Germline V gene data show CDR1 as LGHDT and CDR2 as YNNKEL (reference sequence). V was clipped by 2 bases and J by 6 bases, with 12 bases between them. This CDR3 region has 14 residues. The chain's CDR3 is CASSQRRRGDTQYF. The CDR3 DNA reads TGTGCCAGCAGCCAACGTAGGAGAGGCGATACGCAGTATTTT.

The chain has TRBV14 and TRBJ1-3; weak D call: TRBD1 (5 bases). In germline, CDR1 is SGHDN, CDR2 FVKESK. Deletions cut 2 bases from V and 4 bases from J, with 12 bases between. The CDR3 has 15 residues. The CDR3 sequence is CASSQPAWGGNTIYF. The CDR3 coding sequence is TGTGCCAGCAGCCAACCTGCATGGGGCGGAAACACCATATATTTT.

This clone was observed a single time. CDR3 coding DNA: TGTGCCAGCAGCAGAATACGCCGTGGTCCTAAATTCCAATACGAGCAGTACTTC. Its translation is CASSRIRRGPKFQYEQYF. V and J are TRBV21-1 and TRBJ2-7; TRBD2 is the table's D call and was not checked against the DNA. TRBV21-1 is reported as a pseudogene. The CDR3 is made up of 18 amino acids.

This clone was detected only once. V gene TRBV12-5 combines with J gene TRBJ1-2; D ambiguous. The CDR3 spans 15 residues. The V gene's germline CDR1 is LGHNT and CDR2 FRNRAP. Trimming shortened V by 1 base and J by 0 bases, and 9 bases separated the two germline ends. CDR3 bases: TGTGCTAGTGGTTTGGGGGGTTCTACTAACTATGGCTACACCTTC. Amino acid sequence: CASGLGGSTNYGYTF.

The chain is built from TRBV2 and TRBJ2-7, with D unresolved. V lost 5 bases to trimming and J lost 0 bases, with 8 bases between them. This CDR3 is built from 13 residues. Germline assignment: CDR1 SNHLY and CDR2 FYNNEI. The CDR3 bases are TGTGCCAGCAGTCCGAGCTTCTCCTACGAGCAGTACTTC. Residues: CASSPSFSYEQYF.

This clone is a singleton in its sample. Possible read error: a much larger clone is one base away. The chain uses TRBV6-1 and TRBJ2-5; 7 nucleotides agree with TRBD2. This CDR3 has 14 amino acids. From germline, CDR1 is MNHNS and CDR2 SASEGT. This CDR3 is CAGSEVGTIETQYF. The CDR3 DNA reads as TGTGCCGGCAGTGAAGTCGGGACTATCGAGACCCAGTACTTC.

This clone was counted at least ten times. The gene calls are TRBV19 and TRBJ1-6; 7 nucleotides line up with TRBD1. CDR1 LNHDA and CDR2 SQIVND come from the germline V gene (reference sequence). CDR3 size: 14 residues. The trim removed 6 bases at V and 8 bases at J, leaving 7 bases unmatched. The CDR3 DNA reads TGTGCCAGTAGCGGGACAGAAGATCATTCACCCCTCCACTTT. It yields the protein CASSGTEDHSPLHF.

The J gene is TRBJ2-2, the V gene TRBV14; TRBD2 agrees at 11 bases. Germline V gene data show CDR1 as SGHDN and CDR2 as FVKESK. V shed 4 bases, J shed 2 bases, and the junction held 6 bases outside the gene matches. CDR3 length: 17 residues. CDR3 loop: CASSRELAGANTGELFF. The CDR3 nucleotides read TGTGCCAGCAGCCGGGAACTAGCGGGGGCTAACACCGGGGAGCTGTTTTTT.

J is TRBJ1-2 and V is TRBV19, with a weak D call TRBD1 (5 bases). V gave up 5 bases and J gave up 3 bases, with 10 bases separating them. The CDR3 runs to 13 residues. Per germline, CDR1 LNHDA and CDR2 SQIVND (reference sequence). The CDR3 loop reads CASSVDSDYGYTF. CDR3 nucleotides: TGTGCCAGTAGTGTTGACAGCGACTATGGCTACACCTTC.

This clone was counted between two and nine times. The chain uses TRBV5-1 and TRBJ2-7; the D gene is possibly TRBD2 (6 bases). Between the trimmed V and J ends, which lost 7 bases and 4 bases, there was a span of 15 bases. CDR1 is SGHRS, CDR2 YFSETQ, per germline. This CDR3 contains 13 residues. The DNA of the CDR3 is TGCGCCAGCGGCGGACTAAGGATATACGAGCAGTACTTC. This translates into CASGGLRIYEQYF.

The V and J genes are TRBV14 and TRBJ1-5, with D possibly being TRBD1 (6 bases). This CDR3 comprises 19 residues. Trimming took 0 bases from V and 1 from J, leaving 19 bases between them. CDR1 and CDR2 from the germline V gene are SGHDN and FVKESK. The CDR3 region is CASSQERAQGRVSNQPQHF. CDR3 nucleotide sequence: TGTGCCAGCAGCCAAGAAAGGGCACAGGGTCGCGTGAGCAATCAGCCCCAGCATTTT.

The chain carries TRBV30 and TRBJ2-3; tentatively, D is TRBD1 or TRBD2 (5 bases each). The V end lost 2 bases, the J end lost 2 bases, and 11 bases lay between the germline ends. Germline assignment: CDR1 GTSNPN and CDR2 SVGIG (reference sequence). The CDR3 is 14 amino acids. The CDR3 nucleotides are TGTGCCTGGAGTAGTGGGGGTTCCACAGATACGCAGTATTTT. Protein sequence: CAWSSGGSTDTQYF.

There are a few counts of this clone. This rearrangement joins TRBV28 to TRBJ1-2; D is ambiguous. Between the trimmed V and J ends, which lost 6 bases and 8 bases, there was a span of 10 bases. This CDR3 is 11 amino acids long. The V gene's germline CDR1 is MDHEN and CDR2 SYDVKM. The CDR3 bases are TGTGCCAGCAGCGCAGGACGGGGCTACACCTTC. As protein: CASSAGRGYTF.

V and J are TRBV18 and TRBJ2-3; the match to TRBD2 covers 7 bases. The length of the CDR3 is 15 residues. Germline trimming cut 2 bases from V and 1 base from J; bases unmatched to any gene: 3. CDR1 is KGHSH, CDR2 LQKENI, per germline. The CDR3 is CASSPLGGGTDTQYF. CDR3 sequence (DNA): TGTGCCAGCTCACCATTGGGAGGGGGCACAGATACGCAGTATTTT.

The chain joins TRBV7-9 to TRBJ2-7; D tentatively reads TRBD1 or TRBD2 (5 bases each). Trimming pared 4 bases from V and 6 bases from J, leaving 19 bases between. This CDR3 has 15 amino acids. Germline-derived CDR1 and CDR2 are SEHNR and FQNEAQ (reference sequence). In DNA, the CDR3 is TGTGCCAGCAGCTCCGGGGCAGGGTCATATCGCGAGCAGTACTTC. This sequence encodes CASSSGAGSYREQYF.

The J gene is TRBJ1-5, the V gene TRBV29-1; no firm D call. V was clipped by 5 bases and J by 0 bases, with 5 bases between them. The length of the CDR3 is 12 residues. The germline V gene encodes CDR1 SQVTM and CDR2 ANQGSEA. The CDR3 DNA is TGCAGCGTTTCCGGTAGCAATCAGCCCCAGCATTTT. It specifies CSVSGSNQPQHF.

This chain links TRBV18 with TRBJ1-4; the match to TRBD1 covers 9 bases. CDR1 and CDR2 from the germline V gene are KGHSH and LQKENI. This CDR3 is 14 amino acids long. V was pared by 3 bases and J by 8 bases, with 4 bases of the junction left unmatched. The CDR3 DNA reads as TGTGCCAGCTCACCGGGACAGGGTGAAGAAAAACTGTTTTTT. This encodes CASSPGQGEEKLFF.